Included here is one TCR beta chain sequence, with context. Its target is not known. Libraries for TCRalpha and TCRbeta carried sample barcodes and unique molecular identifiers via 5'RACE. TCRdb processed the 5' RACE reads anew with MiXCR; each CDR3 protein has one entry. Here the sample spans just over 300,000 distinct CDR3 sequences, just under 20% being singletons. The CDR3 extends over 16 amino acids. V lost 5 bases to trimming and J lost 5 bases; unmatched junction nucleotides: 15. In germline, CDR1 is SGHKS, CDR2 YYEKEE (reference sequence). This sample stems from a study of T-cell memory formation after mild COVID-19. Study information: Clustering of TCRs was largely donor specific. Whole-study findings and limits: Pre-infection memory harbored some responding clones, suggesting cross-reactive memory joined. Chiefly within CM and EM were the contracting CD4+ clones; CD8+ ones were within EMRA.

This TCR was sampled from a man younger than 35 who had mild COVID-19 (a few samples of this study predate the infection). Cell type and time point are not known. The rearrangement uses TRBV5-5 and TRBJ1-1; TRBD1 matches at 7 bases. Sequencing input: PBMCs or a T cell subset sorted from them (not recorded which). The CDR3 DNA sequence: TGTGCCAGCAGTTCCACTAGCGCAAGGGGGCGAACTGAAGCTTTCTTT. It encodes CASSSTSARGRTEAFF.